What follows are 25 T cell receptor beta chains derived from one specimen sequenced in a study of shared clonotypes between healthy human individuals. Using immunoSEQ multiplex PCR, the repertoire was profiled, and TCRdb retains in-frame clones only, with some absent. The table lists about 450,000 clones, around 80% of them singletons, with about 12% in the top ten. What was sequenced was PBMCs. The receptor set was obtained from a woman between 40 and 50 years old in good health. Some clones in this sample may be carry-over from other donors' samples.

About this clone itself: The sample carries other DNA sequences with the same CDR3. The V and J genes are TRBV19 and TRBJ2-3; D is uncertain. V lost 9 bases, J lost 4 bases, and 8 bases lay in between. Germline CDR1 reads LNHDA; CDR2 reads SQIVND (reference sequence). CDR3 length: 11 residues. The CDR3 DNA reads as TGTGCCAGCACTGGAGCAGATACGCAGTATTTT. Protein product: CASTGADTQYF. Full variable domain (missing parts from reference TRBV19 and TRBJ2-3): DGGITQSPKYLFRKEGQNVTLSCEQNLNHDAMYWYRQDPGQGLRLIYYSQIVNDFQKGDIAEGYSVSREKKESFPLTVTSAQKNPTAFYLCASTGADTQYFGPGTRLTVL.

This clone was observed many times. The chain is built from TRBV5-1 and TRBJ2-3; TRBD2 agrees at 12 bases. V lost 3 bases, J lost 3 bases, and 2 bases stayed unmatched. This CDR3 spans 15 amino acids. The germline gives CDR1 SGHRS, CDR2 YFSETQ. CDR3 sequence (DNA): TGCGCCAGCAGCTCACTAGCGGGAGGTACAGATACGCAGTATTTT. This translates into CASSSLAGGTDTQYF.

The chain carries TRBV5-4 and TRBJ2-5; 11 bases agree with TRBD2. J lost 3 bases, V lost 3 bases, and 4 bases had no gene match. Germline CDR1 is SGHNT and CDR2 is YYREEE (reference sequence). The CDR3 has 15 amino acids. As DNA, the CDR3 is TGTGCCAGCAGCTCGGGGACTAGCGGTAAAGAGACCCAGTACTTC. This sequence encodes CASSSGTSGKETQYF.

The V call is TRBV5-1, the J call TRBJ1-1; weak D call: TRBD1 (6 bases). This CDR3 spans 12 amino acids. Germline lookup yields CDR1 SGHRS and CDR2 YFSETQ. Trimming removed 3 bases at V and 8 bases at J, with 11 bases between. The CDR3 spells CASSYRTEEAFF. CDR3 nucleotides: TGCGCCAGCAGCTACCGGACAGAGGAAGCTTTCTTT.

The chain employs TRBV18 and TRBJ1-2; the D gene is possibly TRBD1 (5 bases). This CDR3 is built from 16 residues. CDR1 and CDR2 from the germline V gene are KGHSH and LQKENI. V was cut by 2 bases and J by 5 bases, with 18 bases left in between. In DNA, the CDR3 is TGTGCCAGCTCACCAACGGTTATCGACAGAAGTTATGGCTACACCTTC. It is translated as CASSPTVIDRSYGYTF.

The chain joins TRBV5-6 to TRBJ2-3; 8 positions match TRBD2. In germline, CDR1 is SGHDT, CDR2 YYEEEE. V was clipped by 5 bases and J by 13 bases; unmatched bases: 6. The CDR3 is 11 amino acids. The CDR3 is CASSRAGDEYF. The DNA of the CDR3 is TGTGCCAGCAGTCGAGCGGGAGATGAGTATTTT.

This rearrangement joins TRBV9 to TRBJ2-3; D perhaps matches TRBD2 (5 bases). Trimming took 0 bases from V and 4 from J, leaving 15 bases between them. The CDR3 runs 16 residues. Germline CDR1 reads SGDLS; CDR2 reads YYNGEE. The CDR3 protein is CASSVGATRSADTQYF. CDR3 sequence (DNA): TGTGCCAGCAGCGTAGGGGCTACTAGATCCGCAGATACGCAGTATTTT.

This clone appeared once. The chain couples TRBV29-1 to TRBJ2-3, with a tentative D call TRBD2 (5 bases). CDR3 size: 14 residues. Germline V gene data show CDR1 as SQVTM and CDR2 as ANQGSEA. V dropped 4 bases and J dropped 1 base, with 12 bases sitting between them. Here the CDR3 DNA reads TGCAGCGTTGCGGTGGGAGTGGGCACAGATACGCAGTATTTT. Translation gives CSVAVGVGTDTQYF.

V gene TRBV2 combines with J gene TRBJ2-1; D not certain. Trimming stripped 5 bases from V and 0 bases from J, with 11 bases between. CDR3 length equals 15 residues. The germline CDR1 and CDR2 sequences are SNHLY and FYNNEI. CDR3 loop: CASSLYLSSYNEQFF. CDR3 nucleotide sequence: TGTGCCAGCAGTTTATATTTGAGCTCCTACAATGAGCAGTTCTTC. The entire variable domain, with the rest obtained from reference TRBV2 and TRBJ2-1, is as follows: EPEVTQTPSHQVTQMGQEVILRCVPISNHLYFYWYRQILGQKVEFLVSFYNNEISEKSEIFDDQFSVERPDGSNFTLKIRSTKLEDSAMYFCASSLYLSSYNEQFFGPGTRLTVL.

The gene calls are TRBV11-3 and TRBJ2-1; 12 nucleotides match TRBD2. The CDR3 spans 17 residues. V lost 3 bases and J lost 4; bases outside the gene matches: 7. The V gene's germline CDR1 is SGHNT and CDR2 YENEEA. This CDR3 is CASSFGRTSGIYNEQFF. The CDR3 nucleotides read TGTGCCAGCAGCTTCGGAAGGACTAGCGGGATTTACAATGAGCAGTTCTTC.

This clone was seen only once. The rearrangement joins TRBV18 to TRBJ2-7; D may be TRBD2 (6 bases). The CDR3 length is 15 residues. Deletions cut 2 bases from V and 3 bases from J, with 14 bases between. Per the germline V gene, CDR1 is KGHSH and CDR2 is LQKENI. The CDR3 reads CASSPSFTGVYEQYF. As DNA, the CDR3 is TGTGCCAGCTCACCATCCTTTACGGGAGTCTACGAGCAGTACTTC.

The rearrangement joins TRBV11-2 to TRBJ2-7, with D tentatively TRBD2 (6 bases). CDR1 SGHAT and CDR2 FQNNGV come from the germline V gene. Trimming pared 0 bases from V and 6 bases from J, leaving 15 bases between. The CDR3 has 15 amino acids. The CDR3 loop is CASSLEATRRREQYF. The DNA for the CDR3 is TGTGCCAGCAGCTTAGAGGCGACTAGGCGGCGCGAGCAGTACTTC.

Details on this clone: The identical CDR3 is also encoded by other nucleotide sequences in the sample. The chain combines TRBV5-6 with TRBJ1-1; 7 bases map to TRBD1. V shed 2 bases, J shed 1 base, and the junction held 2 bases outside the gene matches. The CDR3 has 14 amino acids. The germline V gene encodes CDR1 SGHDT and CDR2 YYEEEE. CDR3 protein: CASSLDRENTEAFF. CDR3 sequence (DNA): TGTGCCAGCAGCTTAGACAGGGAGAACACTGAAGCTTTCTTT.

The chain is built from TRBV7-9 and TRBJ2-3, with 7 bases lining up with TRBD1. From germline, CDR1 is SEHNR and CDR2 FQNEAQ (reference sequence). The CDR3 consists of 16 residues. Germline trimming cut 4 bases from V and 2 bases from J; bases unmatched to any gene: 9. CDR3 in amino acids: CASSSTRDSFTDTQYF. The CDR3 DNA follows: TGTGCCAGCAGCTCTACCCGGGACAGCTTCACAGATACGCAGTATTTT.

The CDR3 DNA is TGTGCCAGCAGCTTAGGACCGGGGAGCTCTGGAAACACCATATATTTT. Its protein is CASSLGPGSSGNTIYF. This chain links TRBV7-2 with TRBJ1-3; no clear D gene. V was shortened by 1 base and J by 0 bases, with 10 bases between the two germline ends. The CDR3 covers 16 residues. In germline, CDR1 is SGHTA, CDR2 FQGNSA.

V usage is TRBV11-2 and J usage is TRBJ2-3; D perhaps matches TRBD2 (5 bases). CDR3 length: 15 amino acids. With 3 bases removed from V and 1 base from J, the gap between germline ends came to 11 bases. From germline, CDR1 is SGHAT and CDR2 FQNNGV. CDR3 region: CASSFASFGTDTQYF. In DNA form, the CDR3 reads TGTGCCAGCAGCTTCGCTAGCTTCGGCACAGATACGCAGTATTTT. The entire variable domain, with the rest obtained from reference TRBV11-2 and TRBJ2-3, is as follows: EAGVAQSPRYKIIEKRQSVAFWCNPISGHATLYWYQQILGQGPKLLIQFQNNGVVDDSQLPKDRFSAERLKGVDSTLKIQPAKLEDSAVYLCASSFASFGTDTQYFGPGTRLTVL.

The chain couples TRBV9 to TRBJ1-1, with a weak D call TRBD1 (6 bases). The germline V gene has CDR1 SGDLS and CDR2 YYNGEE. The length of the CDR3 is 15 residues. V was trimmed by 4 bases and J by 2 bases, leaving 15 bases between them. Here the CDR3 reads CASSPFGQLNTEAFF. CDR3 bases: TGTGCCAGCAGCCCTTTCGGACAGCTCAACACTGAAGCTTTCTTT.

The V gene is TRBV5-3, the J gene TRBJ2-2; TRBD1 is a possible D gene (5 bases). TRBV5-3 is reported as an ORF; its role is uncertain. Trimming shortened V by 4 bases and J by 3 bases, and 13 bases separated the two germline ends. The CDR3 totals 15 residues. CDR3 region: CARSKVQVDTGELFF. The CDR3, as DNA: TGTGCCAGAAGCAAGGTACAGGTAGACACCGGGGAGCTGTTTTTT.

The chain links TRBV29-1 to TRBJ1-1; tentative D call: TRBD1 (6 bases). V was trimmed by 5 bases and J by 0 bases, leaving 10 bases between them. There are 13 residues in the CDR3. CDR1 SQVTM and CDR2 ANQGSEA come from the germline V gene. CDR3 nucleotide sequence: TGCAGCGTTAGGGACAACATGAACACTGAAGCTTTCTTT. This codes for CSVRDNMNTEAFF.

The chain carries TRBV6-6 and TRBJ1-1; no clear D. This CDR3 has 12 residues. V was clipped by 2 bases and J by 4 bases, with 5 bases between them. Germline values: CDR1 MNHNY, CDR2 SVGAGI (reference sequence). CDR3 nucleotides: TGTGCCAGCAGTTACGGAGTCACTGAAGCTTTCTTT. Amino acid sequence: CASSYGVTEAFF.

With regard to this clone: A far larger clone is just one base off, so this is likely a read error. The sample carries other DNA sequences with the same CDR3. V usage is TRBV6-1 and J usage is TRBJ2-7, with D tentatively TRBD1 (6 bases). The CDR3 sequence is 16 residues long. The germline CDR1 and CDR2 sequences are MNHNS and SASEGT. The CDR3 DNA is TGTGCCATCAGTGCTGGTCAGGGGACCGTAACCTACGAGCAGTACTTC. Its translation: CAISAGQGTVTYEQYF.

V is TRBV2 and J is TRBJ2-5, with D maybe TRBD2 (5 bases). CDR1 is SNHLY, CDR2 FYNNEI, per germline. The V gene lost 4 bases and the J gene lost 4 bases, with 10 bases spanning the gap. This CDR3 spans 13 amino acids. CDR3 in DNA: TGTGCCAGCAGTGGACCCGAGGGAGAGACCCAGTACTTC. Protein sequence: CASSGPEGETQYF. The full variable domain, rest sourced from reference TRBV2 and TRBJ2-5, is EPEVTQTPSHQVTQMGQEVILRCVPISNHLYFYWYRQILGQKVEFLVSFYNNEISEKSEIFDDQFSVERPDGSNFTLKIRSTKLEDSAMYFCASSGPEGETQYFGPGTRLLVL.

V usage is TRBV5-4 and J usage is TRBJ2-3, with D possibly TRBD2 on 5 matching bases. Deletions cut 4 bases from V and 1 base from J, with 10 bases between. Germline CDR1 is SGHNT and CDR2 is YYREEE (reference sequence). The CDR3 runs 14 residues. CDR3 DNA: TGTGCCAGCAGCAGCGGACCGGGCACAGATACGCAGTATTTT. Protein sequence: CASSSGPGTDTQYF.

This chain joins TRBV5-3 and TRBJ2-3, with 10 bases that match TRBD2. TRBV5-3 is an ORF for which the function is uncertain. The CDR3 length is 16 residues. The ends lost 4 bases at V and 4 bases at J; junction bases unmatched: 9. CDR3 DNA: TGTGCCAGAAGCCCAAGGGTAAGCGGGAGGGCAGATACGCAGTATTTT. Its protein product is CARSPRVSGRADTQYF.

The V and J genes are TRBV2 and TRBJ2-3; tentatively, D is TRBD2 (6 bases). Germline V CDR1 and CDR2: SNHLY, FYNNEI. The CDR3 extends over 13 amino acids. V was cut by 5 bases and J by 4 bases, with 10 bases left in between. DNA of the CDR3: TGTGCCAGCAGTTTGGAGCGGGCAGATACGCAGTATTTT. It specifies CASSLERADTQYF.